The T cell receptor beta chain described here comes from a study of shared clonotypes between healthy human individuals (dated by TCRdb to about 2020). Background on the whole study: Three men and a couple of women, aged 18 to 49 years, made up the cohort. Per donor, three plates each were used for CD4 naive and CD4 memory, two for CD8 naive, and one for CD8 memory. To estimate repertoire size and how much clonotype sharing occurs between individuals, the study deeply sequenced the blood TCR repertoires of roughly 5 healthy adults. Libraries were prepared and TCR repertoires were sequenced by different laboratories using diverse techniques, in order to increase sequencing depth and limit assay-specific biases. Leukapheresis yielded between about 0.9 and 9.5 billion PBMCs per donor.

Note on this clone: No antigen is known for it. No clone much larger than this one lies a single base away; base qualities are absent.

The donors were healthy, HIV-negative adults who had no recently reported acute infections or vaccinations. Every donor was a Caucasian adult living in Nashville, Tennessee, USA. Magnetic negative selection was used to enrich CD4+ T cells, after which naive cells were positively selected on CD45RA and the negative fraction became the memory subset. Blood was obtained by leukapheresis, after which PBMCs were separated by Ficoll-Histopaque density gradient centrifugation and cryopreserved in liquid nitrogen vapor phase. Analytical flow cytometry was used to check the purity and quantity of every magnetically sorted T cell population. From each sorted fraction, genomic DNA was isolated and quantified by UV absorbance on a Nanodrop 2000c. General findings and caveats noted by the study authors: Higher generation probabilities were observed for clonotypes shared by all four sorted-subset donors than for non-shared clonotypes. The genetic and exposure-history diversity represented was limited by the small number of donors. Pairwise subsampling led to the expectation that sequencing depth would affect the degree of clonotype sharing among donors. Sharing across a handful of donors was observed for roughly 5.4% of naive CD4, 3.5% of naive CD8, 2% to 2.5% of memory CD4, and approximately 0.41% of memory CD8 clonotypes. Sampling was restricted to blood, and TCR repertoires in tissue are likely to differ from TCR repertoires in blood. Rarefaction of sorted-subset datasets indicated incomplete sequencing despite the large sequencing depth. Estimated clonotype richness was generally larger for naive than for memory subsets.

CDR1 MNHEY and CDR2 SMNVEV are derived from the germline V gene (reference sequence). V and J are truncated by 6 bases and 0 bases respectively, leaving an intervening sequence of 25 bases. The CDR3 sequence holds 19 residues, the cysteine and phenylalanine included. CDR3 DNA is the only sequence kept; it has 57 bases, read in frame from the first base. TCR CDR3 regions were amplified from genomic DNA by multiplex PCR using the deep immunoSEQ assay. Extracted genomic DNA from each cell subset was spread evenly across all wells of several immunoSEQ 96-well plates, with each plate serving as a replicate. For sorted subsets, 200 to 250 ng genomic DNA, equal to about 30,000 T cell genomes, was loaded into each replicate PCR. Purified libraries were measured with a Qubit 3.0 fluorometer, size-checked on a Bioanalyzer 2100, and measured again with the KAPA Library Quantification kit. Every immunoSEQ 96-well plate was sequenced on a dedicated single-read 150-cycle Illumina NextSeq 550 flow cell. In the original analysis: The immunoSEQ output contained only junctional sequences without quality scores, so filtering could not match that applied to full-length reads. To assign V/J genes and CDR3, sequences were annotated against IMGT germline references using PyIR, a Python wrapper for IgBLAST v1.9. Reads with weak V/J assignments (E-value above 1e-6), missing CDR3, stop codons, out-of-frame junctions, or ambiguous translated residues were removed. V3J clonotypes were defined as sequences sharing an identical inferred V gene, J gene, and CDR3 amino acid sequence. Percentage overlap between repertoires was calculated by dividing the number of shared unique clonotypes by the size of the smaller repertoire. RTK rarefaction, the Chao1 estimator, and Recon v2.1 estimates of unobserved clonotypes were used to assess repertoire richness. OLGA was used to compute generation probabilities for all TCRbeta clonotypes that the gDNA method yielded from a handful of donors. The table comes from immuneACCESS by way of TCRdb, which keeps in-frame sequences with V and J called. Part of the clones is missing from these tables; in studies checked, under half for an unresolved V gene and the rest for unknown reasons. V and J calls plus clone size are reproduced from that table; the DNA served to infer D and trimming. This sample is represented by fewer than 200,000 clones; over 50% of them were singletons. The ten biggest clones cover around 9.3% of the sample.

Recombination joined TRBV27 with TRBJ2-3; the D gene is possibly TRBD1, with 5 bases matching. This clonotype was sampled from a man under 40 in good health. The sample taken for sequencing was memory CD4+ T cells sorted from blood. Per the publication, the cell subset or site label means: CD45RA-negative fraction. The DNA is as follows: TGTGCCAGCAGACCTAGACAGAGTATTATCCTTGAAAGCACAGATACGCAGTATTTT. Translation gives CASRPRQSIILESTDTQYF.